Presented here are 24 T cell receptor beta chains from one specimen sequenced in a study of T cell clonality in common variable immunodeficiency. General study results and limits: Fewer deletions and N-nucleotide insertions were reportedly seen in common variable immunodeficiency TCR beta sequences.

Some clones are missing from TCRdb's copy, which holds only in-frame ones; the method was immunoSEQ multiplex PCR. The sample gives about 23,000 clones, none seen only once, and the top ten clones hold approximately 8.9%. Antigen specificity for these receptors is unknown. Sequences were obtained from peripheral blood mononuclear cells. The origin of the receptors is a human donor with common variable immunodeficiency.

This clone was found many times. The read ends 3 residues early relative to the CDR3; the germline J gene fills the gap. The chain couples TRBV29-1 to TRBJ2-3; 9 bases line up with TRBD2. Germline CDR1 is SQVTM and CDR2 is ANQGSEA. This CDR3 is built from 15 residues. After removal of 5 bases from V and 3 bases from J, the junction contained 9 bases not matched to a gene. The CDR3 reads CSVSVPLAGTDTQYF. The sequenced CDR3 bases are TGCAGCGTTTCCGTCCCGCTAGCGGGGACAGATACG.

About this clone itself: The read halts 3 residues ahead of the CDR3 end, with the missing end drawn from the germline J gene. The chain links TRBV7-6 to TRBJ1-2; D is unclear. CDR3 size: 15 residues. Looked up from germline, CDR1 is SGHVS and CDR2 is FNYEAQ. Trimming took 5 bases from V and 4 from J, leaving 17 bases between them. The part of the CDR3 DNA that was read is TGTGCCAGCAGCCCCAGAGCGGACGCAAGCTATGGC. Translation gives CASSPRADASYG. From start to end, the CDR3 is CASSPRADASYGYTF.

This clone was counted ten times or more. Sequencing ends 3 residues short of the CDR3 end; the germline J gene provides the rest. The V and J genes are TRBV7-6 and TRBJ1-4, with 8 bases identical to TRBD1. This CDR3 is built from 14 residues. Unmatched junction bases numbered 6, after V lost 5 bases and J lost 7 bases. Germline V gives CDR1 SGHVS, CDR2 FNYEAQ. The CDR3 loop reads CASSPGGAGEKLFF. The DNA read from the CDR3 is TGTGCCAGCAGCCCAGGGGGCGCAGGTGAAAAA.

This clone has ten or more counts. The part of the CDR3 DNA that was read is TGCAGCGTTACGGTGGGGCTAGGAATTTACAATGAG. Its protein is CSVTVGLGIYNE. In full, the CDR3 reads CSVTVGLGIYNEQFF. J is TRBJ2-1 and V is TRBV29-1; D may be TRBD1 (5 bases). The read gets to within 3 residues of the CDR3 end, and the germline J gene fills in the rest. Germline loops: CDR1 SQVTM, CDR2 ANQGSEA. The CDR3 is made up of 15 amino acids. Between the trimmed V and J ends, which lost 5 bases and 4 bases, there was a span of 18 bases.

This clone was observed at least ten times. The observed sequence ends 3 residues before the CDR3 terminus, with the missing tail filled in from the germline J gene. The chain employs TRBV5-1 and TRBJ2-6; D unresolved. Germline V lookup: CDR1 SGHRS, CDR2 YFSETQ. V was clipped by 4 bases and J by 3 bases, with 5 bases between them. This CDR3 comprises 13 residues. The CDR3: CASSRVGANVLTF. The sequenced part of the CDR3 DNA is TGCGCCAGCAGCCGCGTTGGGGCCAACGTC.

A word on this clone: The CDR3 goes on 3 residues after the read ends, and that part is filled in from the germline J gene. The rearrangement uses TRBV5-1 and TRBJ2-1; 9 nucleotides align to TRBD2. Trimming took 3 bases from V and 7 from J; bases not matched to a gene: 5. CDR1 and CDR2 (germline): SGHRS, YFSETQ. The CDR3 spans 14 residues. CDR3 amino acids: CASSSRGGGNEQFF. The DNA read from the CDR3 is TGCGCCAGCAGCTCGCGGGGGGGCGGGAATGAG.

This clone was recorded at least ten times. The read terminates 3 residues ahead of where the CDR3 ends, so the germline J gene completes it. The rearrangement joins TRBV20-1 to TRBJ2-1; D perhaps matches TRBD2 (6 bases). CDR1 and CDR2 (germline): DFQATT, SNEGSKA (reference sequence). V shed 0 bases and J shed 0 bases, with 15 bases lying between them. The CDR3 consists of 17 residues. CDR3 amino acids: CSARDSGGASSYNEQFF. CDR3 bases read: TGCAGTGCTAGAGATTCTGGCGGGGCGAGCTCCTACAATGAG.

This clone was counted between two and nine times. The DNA ends 3 residues before the CDR3 does, and the rest of the CDR3 is filled in from the germline J gene. The gene calls are TRBV7-8 and TRBJ1-2; 10 bases are a match to TRBD1. Germline CDR1 and CDR2: SGHVS and FQNEAQ. Trimming took 10 bases from V and 4 from J; bases not matched to a gene: 9. The CDR3 sequence is 14 residues long. The sequenced part of the CDR3 DNA is TGTGCCACAGAGAGGACAGGGGGGTTCTATGGC. Translation gives CATERTGGFYG. The full-length CDR3 reads as CATERTGGFYGYTF.

A word on this clone: Being one base from a much bigger clone, this may be a read error. Read sequence stops 3 residues before the CDR3 end, and the germline J gene provides the missing end. Additional DNA sequences in this sample encode the identical CDR3. V is TRBV18 and J is TRBJ1-6, with D possibly being TRBD1 (6 bases). The V gene's germline CDR1 is KGHSH and CDR2 LQKENI. The ends were cut back, 2 bases at V and 8 bases at J, with 10 bases in the middle. The CDR3 covers 14 residues. The CDR3 region is CASSPLQGDSPLHF. The part of the CDR3 DNA that was read is TGTGCCAGCTCACCATTACAGGGCGATTCACCC. The full variable domain, rest sourced from reference TRBV18 and TRBJ1-6, is NAGVMQNPRHLVRRRGQEARLRCSPMKGHSHVYWYRQLPEEGLKFMVYLQKENIIDESGMPKERFSAEFPKEGPSILRIQQVVRGDSAAYFCASSPLQGDSPLHFGNGTRLTVT.

This clone came up many times. Sequencing ends 3 residues short of the CDR3 end; the germline J gene provides the rest. V is TRBV5-6 and J is TRBJ2-5; 9 bases line up with TRBD1. V lost 5 bases and J lost 5; bases outside the gene matches: 7. This CDR3 has 14 residues. Germline-derived CDR1 and CDR2 are SGHDT and YYEEEE. The CDR3 spells CASSIQGAKETQYF. The part of the CDR3 DNA that was read is TGTGCCAGCAGTATACAGGGGGCCAAGGAGACC.

This clone was counted ten times or more. The missing CDR3 end, 3 residues past where the read stops, is filled in from the germline J gene. The chain is built from TRBV6-1 and TRBJ1-1; the match to TRBD1 covers 9 bases. Germline V gene data show CDR1 as MNHNS and CDR2 as SASEGT. The trim removed 4 bases at V and 6 bases at J, leaving 3 bases unmatched. The CDR3 has 13 amino acids. The sequenced CDR3 bases are TGTGCCAGCAGTGGGGGGACAGGGTCTGAA. Protein product: CASSGGTGSE. The whole CDR3 sequence is CASSGGTGSEAFF.

Many counts were recorded for this clone. The read is 3 residues too short to cover the CDR3 end, so that end is filled in from the germline J gene. The V gene is TRBV7-9, the J gene TRBJ1-2; 9 nucleotides match TRBD1. With V trimmed by 5 bases and J by 6 bases, 7 bases remained unmatched. The germline V gene has CDR1 SEHNR and CDR2 FQNEAQ (reference sequence). The CDR3 has 14 residues. Here the CDR3 reads CASSAGQGSHGYTF. The part of the CDR3 DNA that was read is TGTGCCAGCAGCGCGGGACAGGGTAGCCATGGC.

This clone came up many times. Sequencing ends 3 residues short of the CDR3 end; the germline J gene provides the rest. The chain joins TRBV7-9 to TRBJ2-2; tentative D call: TRBD2 (5 bases). V lost 3 bases and J 5 bases, leaving 10 bases between the germline ends. Germline CDR1 and CDR2: SEHNR and FQNEAQ (reference sequence). The CDR3 extends over 14 amino acids. The covered CDR3 bases are TGTGCCAGCAGCTTCGGGGTTTCGACCGGGGAG. Its translation is CASSFGVSTGE. The whole CDR3 is CASSFGVSTGELFF.

Comments on this clone: The sequence runs out 3 residues before the end of the CDR3; the remainder is reconstructed from the germline J gene. The V call is TRBV5-5, the J call TRBJ2-1; D is unclear. Germline CDR1 and CDR2: SGHKS and YYEKEE (reference sequence). The CDR3 has 13 amino acids. V lost 1 base, J lost 6 bases, and 8 bases lay in between. The CDR3: CASSLSGINEQFF. CDR3 DNA, as far as it was read: TGTGCCAGCAGCTTGTCAGGAATCAATGAG.

This clone was detected a few times. The read finishes 3 residues shy of the CDR3 end, and the germline J gene is used to complete it. The rearrangement uses TRBV19 and TRBJ2-1; 7 bases are shared with TRBD2. Germline values: CDR1 LNHDA, CDR2 SQIVND (reference sequence). This CDR3 is built from 16 residues. Trimming took 5 bases from V and 0 from J; bases not matched to a gene: 7. The DNA read from the CDR3 is TGTGCCAGTAGTTTTTCTAGCGGCCGCTCCTACAATGAG. Protein: CASSFSSGRSYNE. The full-length CDR3 reads as CASSFSSGRSYNEQFF.

This clone occurred many times. The part of the CDR3 DNA that was read is TGTGCCACCAGCACCCGGACATCTCTCCAAGAGACC. Translated, it gives CATSTRTSLQET. The full CDR3 reads CATSTRTSLQETQYF. The V gene is TRBV15, the J gene TRBJ2-5; a possible D gene is TRBD1 (5 bases). The read ends 3 residues shy of where the CDR3 ends; the end is completed using the germline J gene. This CDR3 has 15 residues. Germline CDR1 LNHNV, CDR2 YYDKDF (reference sequence). The germline V and J ends were trimmed by 4 bases and 1 base, with 13 bases remaining between them.

This clone turned up a few times. Read data end 3 residues before the CDR3 end; the end is taken from the germline J gene. The J gene is TRBJ1-3, the V gene TRBV19; TRBD1 aligns across 10 bases. Germline V CDR1 and CDR2: LNHDA, SQIVND (reference sequence). Unmatched junction bases numbered 5, after V lost 6 bases and J lost 3 bases. CDR3 length equals 15 residues. Incomplete CDR3 DNA: TGTGCCAGTAGCCGACAGGGGGCGGATGGAAACACC. Translated, it gives CASSRQGADGNT. The full CDR3 is CASSRQGADGNTIYF.

On this clone: The read is 3 residues too short to cover the CDR3 end, so that end is filled in from the germline J gene. The chain employs TRBV19 and TRBJ2-3; 11 bases line up with TRBD2. Trimming cost V 11 bases and J 2 bases; bases outside gene matches: 18. The CDR3 spans 18 residues. CDR1 and CDR2 (germline): LNHDA, SQIVND (reference sequence). This chain's CDR3 is CASRKGLAGGEYTDTQYF. Incomplete CDR3 DNA: TGTGCCTCCCGAAAGGGTCTAGCGGGGGGCGAGTACACAGATACG.

There are a few counts of this clone. The missing CDR3 end, 3 residues past where the read stops, is filled in from the germline J gene. The V call is TRBV20-1, the J call TRBJ2-5; the D call may be TRBD1 or TRBD2 (7 bases each). Germline V gene data show CDR1 as DFQATT and CDR2 as SNEGSKA (reference sequence). Trimming removed 4 bases from V and 3 bases from J, with 15 bases in between. This CDR3 is built from 14 residues. This CDR3 is CSAIRGGGEETQYF. The DNA read from the CDR3 is TGCAGTGCTATCCGGGGAGGGGGCGAAGAGACC.

This clone was recorded many times. The read stops 3 residues short of the end of the CDR3; the missing end is completed from the germline J gene. The rearrangement links TRBV19 to TRBJ2-1; D possibly matches TRBD1 or TRBD2 (5 bases each). The V end was cut by 3 bases, the J end by 6 bases, with 12 bases between. The CDR3 contains 14 residues. The germline gives CDR1 LNHDA, CDR2 SQIVND (reference sequence). The CDR3 bases that were read are TGTGCCAGTAGTATGAGGGGTAAGGGCAATGAG. Its translation is CASSMRGKGNE. The CDR3 as a whole reads CASSMRGKGNEQFF.

This clone was seen at least ten times. The sequenced fragment ends 3 residues before the CDR3 boundary, so the rest is inferred from the germline J gene. This chain joins TRBV30 and TRBJ2-4, with D perhaps being TRBD1 or TRBD2 (7 bases each). V gave up 7 bases and J gave up 3 bases, with 13 bases separating them. Per germline, CDR1 GTSNPN and CDR2 SVGIG (reference sequence). The CDR3 is 13 amino acids. The CDR3 DNA, read in part, is TGTGCCTCAGACAGGGAGGGCAAAAACATT. The encoded protein is CASDREGKNI. The whole CDR3 is CASDREGKNIQYF.

As regards this clone: The read ends 3 residues before the CDR3 terminus; that terminus is restored from the germline J gene. The chain recombines TRBV30 with TRBJ2-1; 9 bases fit TRBD1. This CDR3 spans 16 amino acids. The V and J ends lost 3 bases and 7 bases, in that order; junction bases with no gene match: 13. CDR1 and CDR2 (germline): GTSNPN, SVGIG (reference sequence). The part of the CDR3 DNA that was read is TGTGCCTGGAGAGACACGGACAGGGGATGGGGGAATGAG. This encodes CAWRDTDRGWGNE. The CDR3 as a whole reads CAWRDTDRGWGNEQFF.

Comment on this clone: The missing CDR3 end, 3 residues past where the read stops, is filled in from the germline J gene. The chain is built from TRBV6-1 and TRBJ1-1, with D perhaps TRBD1 (6 bases). Germline V gene sequence: CDR1 MNHNS, CDR2 SASEGT. The germline V and J ends were trimmed by 4 bases and 7 bases, with 13 bases remaining between them. The CDR3 has 13 amino acids. The CDR3 loop reads CASSVTGGGEAFF. The sequenced CDR3 bases are TGTGCCAGCAGTGTGACAGGAGGAGGTGAA.

CDR3 loop: CASSRATSTDTQYF. The sequenced part of the CDR3 DNA is TGCGCCAGCAGTAGAGCGACTAGCACAGATACG. The V call is TRBV5-1, the J call TRBJ2-3; D uncertain. The sequence runs out 3 residues before the end of the CDR3; the remainder is reconstructed from the germline J gene. The CDR3 covers 14 residues. The V gene's germline CDR1 is SGHRS and CDR2 YFSETQ. V lost 5 bases, J lost 0 bases, and 10 bases lay in between.